Presented here are 11 T cell receptor beta chains from one specimen sequenced in a study of blood T cell repertoires in COVID-19. This table comes from immunoSEQ multiplex PCR, and its TCRdb copy is limited to in-frame clones, with some not included. The sample records 150,000 to 180,000 clones, roughly 72% being singletons. The sample was peripheral blood. Receptor source: a woman at least 80 years old with acute or convalescent COVID-19.

This clone occurred a few times. The chain combines TRBV7-2 with TRBJ2-3; D perhaps matches TRBD2 (5 bases). Trimming stripped 4 bases from V and 2 bases from J, with 10 bases between. CDR3 size: 14 residues. Germline CDR1 SGHTA, CDR2 FQGNSA. DNA for the CDR3: TGTGCCAGCAGCTCAACTAGGGACACAGATACGCAGTATTTT. This gives the protein CASSSTRDTDTQYF.

The rearrangement links TRBV4-3 to TRBJ2-1; possible D gene TRBD1, 5 bases. Trimming took 1 base from V and 6 from J, leaving 10 bases between them. The CDR3 has 14 amino acids. The germline V gene has CDR1 LGHNA and CDR2 YSLEER. The CDR3 region is CASSQGQKINEQFF. The CDR3 DNA follows: TGCGCCAGCAGCCAAGGACAGAAAATCAATGAGCAGTTCTTC.

This clone appeared a few times. The V call is TRBV2, the J call TRBJ2-1; D gene unclear. This CDR3 contains 14 residues. Germline CDR1 reads SNHLY; CDR2 reads FYNNEI. The V end lost 10 bases, the J end lost 0 bases, and 13 bases lay between the germline ends. The CDR3 DNA reads TGTGCCACACGGTTAGAAAGCTCCTACAATGAGCAGTTCTTC. Translation gives CATRLESSYNEQFF.

The chain combines TRBV28 with TRBJ2-7; perhaps TRBD1 as D (7 bases). V was shortened by 7 bases and J by 4 bases, with 23 bases between the two germline ends. The CDR3 is made up of 16 amino acids. Germline CDR1 and CDR2: MDHEN and SYDVKM. The CDR3 sequence: CASTPGGGQQTYEQYF. In DNA, the CDR3 is TGTGCCAGCACCCCCGGAGGGGGACAGCAAACTTACGAGCAGTACTTC.

V is TRBV7-2 and J is TRBJ1-4; TRBD1 matches at 11 bases. Germline loops: CDR1 SGHTA, CDR2 FQGNSA. CDR3 length: 14 amino acids. The ends lost 6 bases at V and 8 bases at J; junction bases unmatched: 5. The CDR3 DNA reads TGTGCCAGCAGATGGGACAGGGGGAGCGAAAAACTGTTTTTT. This codes for CASRWDRGSEKLFF.

This clone has a handful of counts. The gene calls are TRBV7-9 and TRBJ2-1, with D maybe TRBD1 (5 bases). The CDR3 runs to 13 residues. Germline CDR1 is SEHNR and CDR2 is FQNEAQ (reference sequence). V lost 3 bases to trimming and J lost 7 bases, with 10 bases between them. The CDR3 loop is CASSFQGRNEQFF. CDR3 in DNA: TGTGCCAGCAGCTTTCAGGGTAGGAATGAGCAGTTCTTC.

The V call is TRBV5-6, the J call TRBJ2-5, with a weak D call TRBD2 (6 bases). The CDR3 is 16 residues long. Between the trimmed V and J ends, which lost 2 bases and 2 bases, there was a span of 16 bases. CDR1 is SGHDT and CDR2 is YYEEEE in the germline V gene. The CDR3 sequence: CASSLLARTFQETQYF. The DNA of the CDR3 is TGTGCCAGCAGCTTACTAGCCAGAACATTTCAAGAGACCCAGTACTTC.

The chain joins TRBV6-5 to TRBJ2-2, with 7 bases lining up with TRBD1. Unmatched junction bases numbered 7, after V lost 6 bases and J lost 3 bases. The CDR3 spans 15 residues. The germline CDR1 and CDR2 sequences are MNHEY and SVGAGI. CDR3: CASSRQGRDTGELFF. The CDR3 DNA is TGTGCCAGCAGCCGACAGGGACGCGACACCGGGGAGCTGTTTTTT.

The chain uses TRBV5-5 and TRBJ2-7; D ambiguous. Per the germline V gene, CDR1 is SGHKS and CDR2 is YYEKEE (reference sequence). V was pared by 0 bases and J by 2 bases, with 9 bases between. CDR3 length: 14 amino acids. CDR3 amino acids: CASSLGAGPYEQYF. In DNA form, the CDR3 reads TGTGCCAGCAGCTTGGGAGCTGGTCCCTACGAGCAGTACTTC.

The DNA of the CDR3 is TGTGCCAGCAGTCAGACCACCGGGAATCAGCCCCAGCATTTT. Encoded protein: CASSQTTGNQPQHF. The chain has TRBV6-6 and TRBJ1-5; D call uncertain. The CDR3 is 14 residues long. V was shortened by 5 bases and J by 4 bases, with 12 bases between the two germline ends. CDR1 MNHNY and CDR2 SVGAGI come from the germline V gene (reference sequence).

V gene TRBV19 combines with J gene TRBJ1-3; unclear D gene. This CDR3 contains 15 residues. Trimming pared 6 bases from V and 8 bases from J, leaving 20 bases between. Germline CDR1 LNHDA, CDR2 SQIVND (reference sequence). Written as DNA, the CDR3 is TGTGCCAGTAGGACAACCGGACTGAAGGGAGACACCATATATTTT. This codes for CASRTTGLKGDTIYF.